This is a list of T cell receptor beta chains from one sample in a study of control samples from healthy donors and cancer patients. Measured with immunoSEQ multiplex PCR; TCRdb has only the in-frame clones, and not every one. This sample carries roughly 100,000 clones, about 90% of them seen once, and the ten largest clones take under 3%. Sequenced sample: blood. The source of these receptors is a woman under 30 in good health. The CDR3 runs from the conserved cysteine through the conserved F or W. The D gene is left open where the match is weak. Size is omitted from some rows. Given values are once, few, many or a class for expanded clones.

CASSRDFGYTF,TGTGCCAGCTCCCGCGACTTCGGCTACACCTTC,-,TRBJ1-2,TRBV18,-
CASSDPVKDRITEAFF,TGTGCCAGCAGTGATCCGGTCAAGGACAGGATTACTGAAGCTTTCTTT,TRBD1,TRBJ1-1,TRBV2,-
CASSLEYGGQGTGELFF,TGCGCCAGCAGCTTGGAATACGGGGGGCAAGGCACCGGGGAGCTGTTTTTT,-,TRBJ2-2,TRBV5-1,-
CASSQEWAGPSPSDEQFF,TGTGCCAGCAGCCAAGAATGGGCGGGACCCTCCCCCAGCGATGAGCAGTTCTTC,-,TRBJ2-1,TRBV4-2,once
CASGQDVYNEQFF,TGTGCCAGTGGCCAGGACGTCTACAATGAGCAGTTCTTC,-,TRBJ2-1,TRBV19,-
CATSQGASEQFF,TGTGCCACCTCGCAGGGGGCTAGTGAGCAGTTCTTC,TRBD1,TRBJ2-1,TRBV6-4,-
CASSSGTGAPMKGLFF,TGCGCCAGCAGCTCTGGGACAGGGGCGCCAATGAAGGGGTTGTTTTTT,TRBD1,TRBJ1-4,TRBV5-1,-
CASSLEETQYF,TGTGCCAGCAGTTTAGAAGAGACCCAGTACTTC,-,TRBJ2-5,TRBV12-3/TRBV12-4,-
CASSLDVGATDTQYF,TGTGCCAGCAGCTTGGATGTCGGTGCTACAGATACGCAGTATTTT,-,TRBJ2-3,TRBV5-4,-
CASSSPGQPQHF,TGTGCCAGCAGCTCCCCGGGCCAGCCCCAGCATTTT,-,TRBJ1-5,TRBV11-3,once
CASSQDPTDTQYF,TGTGCCAGCAGCCAGGATCCCACAGATACGCAGTATTTT,-,TRBJ2-3,TRBV3-1/TRBV3-2,-
CASSLTGGFNQPQHF,TGTGCCAGCAGCCTAACAGGGGGGTTCAATCAGCCCCAGCATTTT,TRBD1,TRBJ1-5,TRBV28,-
CASSLVAGTPGELFF,TGTGCCAGCAGCCTGGTGGCAGGGACCCCCGGGGAGCTGTTTTTT,-,TRBJ2-2,TRBV6-2/TRBV6-3,-
CASSQDFAGSGGNTIYF,TGCGCCAGCAGCCAAGATTTCGCAGGGTCTGGTGGAAACACCATATATTTT,-,TRBJ1-3,TRBV4-1,-
CASSIDGSSGANVLTF,TGTGCCAGTAGTATAGATGGCAGCTCTGGGGCCAACGTCCTGACTTTC,-,TRBJ2-6,TRBV19,-
CATADSYYEQYF,TGTGCCACCGCTGACAGCTACTACGAGCAGTACTTC,-,TRBJ2-7,TRBV19,-
CAWSVRGGNGYTF,TGTGCCTGGAGTGTACGTGGGGGGAATGGCTACACCTTC,-,TRBJ1-2,TRBV30,once
CASSPSGTGGDYGYTF,TGTGCCAGCAGCCCTTCCGGGACAGGGGGCGACTATGGCTACACCTTC,TRBD1,TRBJ1-2,TRBV28,-
CASSPTGGDTEAFF,TGTGCCAGCAGTCCCACAGGGGGGGACACTGAAGCTTTCTTT,TRBD1,TRBJ1-1,TRBV6-5,-